This TCR beta chain was captured in a study of T cells expressing NK-cell markers. Background on the study: Sorted CD3+CD56+NKG2C+, CD3+CD56+NKG2C- and CD3+CD56-NKG2C+ T cells provided the TCR beta repertoires. Study conclusions and caveats: Roughly 6 donors had dominant NKG2C+ clonotypes that comprised about 1.0-7.0% of their CD8+ T cells.

With respect to this clonotype: Antigen specificity is unknown.

Each CDR3 protein gets one entry in TCRdb, which reprocessed the 5' RACE reads and gives no DNA. The sample totals about 430,000 distinct CDR3 sequences. Material for sequencing was blood T cells: a sorted CD56 or NKG2C T cell subset, CD4+ or CD8+ T cells, or bulk PBMC T cells (not recorded which). This receptor was identified in a woman aged 45-65 years in good health.

CDR3 protein: CASSLERWGEGTEAFF. This sequence joins TRBV7-6 and TRBJ1-1; TCRdb indicates TRBD1, and absent DNA this call remains unverified. Germline CDR1 SGHVS, CDR2 FNYEAQ. The CDR3 is 16 residues long. The full variable domain, completed using reference TRBV7-6 and TRBJ1-1, is GAGVSQSPRYKVTKRGQDVALRCDPISGHVSLYWYRQALGQGPEFLTYFNYEAQQDKSGLPNDRFSAERPEGSISTLTIQRTEQRDSAMYRCASSLERWGEGTEAFFGQGTRLTVV.